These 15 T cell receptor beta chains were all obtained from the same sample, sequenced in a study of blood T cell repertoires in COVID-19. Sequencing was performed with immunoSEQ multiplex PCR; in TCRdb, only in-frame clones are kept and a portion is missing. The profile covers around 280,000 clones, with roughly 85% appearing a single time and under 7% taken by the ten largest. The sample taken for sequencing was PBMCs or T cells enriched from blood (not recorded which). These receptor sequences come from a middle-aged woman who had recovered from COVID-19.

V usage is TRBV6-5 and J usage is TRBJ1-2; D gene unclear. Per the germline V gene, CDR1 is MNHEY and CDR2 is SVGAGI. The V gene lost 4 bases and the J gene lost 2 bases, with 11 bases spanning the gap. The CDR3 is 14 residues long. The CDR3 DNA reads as TGTGCCAGCAGTTCTCCGCAGGTGAACTATGGCTACACCTTC. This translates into CASSSPQVNYGYTF.

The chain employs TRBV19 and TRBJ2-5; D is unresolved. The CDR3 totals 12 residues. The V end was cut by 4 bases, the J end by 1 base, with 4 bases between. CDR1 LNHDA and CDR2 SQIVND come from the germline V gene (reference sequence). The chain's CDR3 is CASSSVQETQYF. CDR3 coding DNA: TGTGCCAGTAGTAGCGTCCAAGAGACCCAGTACTTC. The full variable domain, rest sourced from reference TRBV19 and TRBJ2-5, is DGGITQSPKYLFRKEGQNVTLSCEQNLNHDAMYWYRQDPGQGLRLIYYSQIVNDFQKGDIAEGYSVSREKKESFPLTVTSAQKNPTAFYLCASSSVQETQYFGPGTRLLVL.

The CDR3, as DNA: TGTGCCAGCAGTGCCAGACAGGGACATAATTCACCCCTCCACTTT. Protein product: CASSARQGHNSPLHF. The rearrangement joins TRBV2 to TRBJ1-6; 7 bases are shared with TRBD1. With V trimmed by 4 bases and J by 5 bases, 5 bases remained unmatched. The CDR3 loop spans 15 amino acids. In germline, CDR1 is SNHLY, CDR2 FYNNEI. Together with reference TRBV2 and TRBJ1-6, the CDR3 gives the full variable domain: EPEVTQTPSHQVTQMGQEVILRCVPISNHLYFYWYRQILGQKVEFLVSFYNNEISEKSEIFDDQFSVERPDGSNFTLKIRSTKLEDSAMYFCASSARQGHNSPLHFGNGTRLTVT.

As DNA, the CDR3 is TGCAGCGTCACAGGGTCCCTGAGTCAGCCCCAGCATTTT. It yields the protein CSVTGSLSQPQHF. The rearrangement links TRBV29-1 to TRBJ1-5; TRBD1 is a possible D gene (6 bases). Germline lookup yields CDR1 SQVTM and CDR2 ANQGSEA. The CDR3 length is 13 residues. The V end was cut by 6 bases, the J end by 6 bases, with 15 bases between.

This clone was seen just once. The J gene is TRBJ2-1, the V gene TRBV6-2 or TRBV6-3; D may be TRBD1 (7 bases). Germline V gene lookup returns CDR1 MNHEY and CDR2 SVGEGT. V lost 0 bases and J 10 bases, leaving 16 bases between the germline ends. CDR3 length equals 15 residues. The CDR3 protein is CASSYSQGGRGEQFF. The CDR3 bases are TGTGCCAGCAGTTACTCCCAGGGGGGAAGGGGCGAGCAGTTCTTC.

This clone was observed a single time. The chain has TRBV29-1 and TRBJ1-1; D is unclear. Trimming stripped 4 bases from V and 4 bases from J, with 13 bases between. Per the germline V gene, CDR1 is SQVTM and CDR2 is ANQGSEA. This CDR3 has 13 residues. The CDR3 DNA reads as TGCAGCGTTGCGGTAGTCCTTGGCACTGAAGCTTTCTTT. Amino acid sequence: CSVAVVLGTEAFF.

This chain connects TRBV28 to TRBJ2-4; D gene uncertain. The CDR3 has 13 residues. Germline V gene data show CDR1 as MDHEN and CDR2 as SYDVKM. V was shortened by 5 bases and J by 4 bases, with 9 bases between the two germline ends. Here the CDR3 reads CASSAIPKNIQYF. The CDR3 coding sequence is TGTGCCAGCAGTGCGATCCCAAAAAACATTCAGTACTTC.

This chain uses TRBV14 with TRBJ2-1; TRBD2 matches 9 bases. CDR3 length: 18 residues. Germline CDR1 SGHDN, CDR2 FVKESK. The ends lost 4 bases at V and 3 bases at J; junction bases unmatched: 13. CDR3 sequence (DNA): TGTGCCAGCAGCCCGGGTAGTGTCGGCGGGAGGGACTACAATGAGCAGTTCTTC. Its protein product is CASSPGSVGGRDYNEQFF.

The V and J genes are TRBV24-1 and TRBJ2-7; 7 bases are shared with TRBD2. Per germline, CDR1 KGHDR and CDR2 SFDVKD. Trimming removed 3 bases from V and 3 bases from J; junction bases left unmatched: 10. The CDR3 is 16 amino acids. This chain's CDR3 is CATSDRLAEPHYEQYF. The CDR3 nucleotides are TGTGCCACCAGTGATCGCCTAGCGGAGCCCCACTACGAGCAGTACTTC.

CDR3 sequence reads: CASSPGEGNQPQHF. DNA for the CDR3: TGTGCCAGCAGTCCGGGGGAGGGCAATCAGCCCCAGCATTTT. The V and J genes are TRBV2 and TRBJ1-5; possible D gene TRBD1, 5 bases. This CDR3 is 14 amino acids long. Germline CDR1 is SNHLY and CDR2 is FYNNEI. The V end was cut by 5 bases, the J end by 2 bases, with 10 bases between.

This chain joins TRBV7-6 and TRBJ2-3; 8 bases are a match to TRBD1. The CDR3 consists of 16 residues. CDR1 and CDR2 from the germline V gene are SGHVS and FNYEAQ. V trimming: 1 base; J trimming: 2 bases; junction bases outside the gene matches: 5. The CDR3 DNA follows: TGTGCCAGCAGCTTAGGCCGGGACAGGCCCACAGATACGCAGTATTTT. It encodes CASSLGRDRPTDTQYF.

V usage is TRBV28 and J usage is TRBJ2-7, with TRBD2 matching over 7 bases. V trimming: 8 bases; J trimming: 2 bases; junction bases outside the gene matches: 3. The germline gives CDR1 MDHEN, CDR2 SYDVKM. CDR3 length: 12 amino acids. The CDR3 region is CASGRVAYEQYF. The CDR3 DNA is TGTGCCAGCGGGAGGGTAGCCTACGAGCAGTACTTC.

CDR3 sequence: CASSERSVDGYTF. The CDR3 DNA sequence: TGTGCCAGCAGTGAGCGGTCAGTAGATGGCTACACCTTC. V and J are TRBV2 and TRBJ1-2; D not resolved. V lost 3 bases, J lost 6 bases, and 11 bases lay in between. Germline CDR1 is SNHLY and CDR2 is FYNNEI. This CDR3 has 13 amino acids.

For the CDR3, the DNA is TGTGCCAGCAGCGCTACTAGCGGGAGAGGCAATGAGCAGTTCTTC. This translates into CASSATSGRGNEQFF. The rearrangement joins TRBV9 to TRBJ2-1, with 11 bases that match TRBD2. The length of the CDR3 is 15 residues. The germline V gene has CDR1 SGDLS and CDR2 YYNGEE. Trimming took 3 bases from V and 6 from J; bases not matched to a gene: 5.

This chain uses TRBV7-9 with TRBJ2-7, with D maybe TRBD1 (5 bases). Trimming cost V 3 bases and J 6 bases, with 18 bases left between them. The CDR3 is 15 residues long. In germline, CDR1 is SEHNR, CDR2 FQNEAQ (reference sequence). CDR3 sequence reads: CASSFLQAVHPEQYF. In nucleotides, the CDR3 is TGTGCCAGCAGCTTTTTACAGGCGGTACACCCCGAGCAGTACTTC.